The 29 T cell receptor beta chains presented below share a single source sample, sequenced in a study of T cell responses to AZD1222 COVID-19 vaccine. TCRdb's copy holds only in-frame clones and misses some; the assay was immunoSEQ multiplex PCR. The data show around 180,000 clones, more than 75% seen once. The sample was peripheral blood, taken on day 0 of MenACWY control vaccination. These TCRs come from an adult in good health.

CDR3: CASSVSGTQETQYF. CDR3 in DNA: TGTGCCAGCAGCGTAAGCGGGACCCAAGAGACCCAGTACTTC. The V call is TRBV9, the J call TRBJ2-5; 7 nucleotides agree with TRBD2. Germline assignment: CDR1 SGDLS and CDR2 YYNGEE. Trimming removed 1 base from V and 1 base from J; junction bases left unmatched: 1. The CDR3 runs 14 residues.

This rearrangement joins TRBV14 to TRBJ2-3, with D possibly matching TRBD2 (6 bases). This CDR3 comprises 15 residues. V lost 0 bases and J 8 bases, leaving 15 bases between the germline ends. Germline V gives CDR1 SGHDN, CDR2 FVKESK. The CDR3 DNA reads TGTGCCAGCAGCCAAGAGGGGAGGAGATTGGGTACGCAGTATTTT. This encodes CASSQEGRRLGTQYF.

The chain uses TRBV27 and TRBJ2-1, with TRBD2 matching over 7 bases. Trimming cost V 0 bases and J 9 bases; bases outside gene matches: 2. CDR1 and CDR2 (germline): MNHEY, SMNVEV (reference sequence). The CDR3 spans 13 residues. Written as DNA, the CDR3 is TGTGCCAGCAGTTTATCGCGGGGGAGTGAGCAGTTCTTC. Its translation is CASSLSRGSEQFF.

V usage is TRBV7-8 and J usage is TRBJ1-1; D is unresolved. V gave up 0 bases and J gave up 4 bases, with 6 bases separating them. CDR3 length: 13 amino acids. Germline V CDR1 and CDR2: SGHVS, FQNEAQ. The CDR3 protein is CASSLAHGTEAFF. CDR3 DNA: TGTGCCAGCAGCTTAGCTCATGGCACTGAAGCTTTCTTT.

The chain couples TRBV30 to TRBJ2-2; 9 nucleotides agree with TRBD1. The V and J ends lost 4 bases and 6 bases, in that order; junction bases with no gene match: 9. Germline CDR1 GTSNPN, CDR2 SVGIG (reference sequence). The CDR3 is 15 amino acids. The DNA for the CDR3 is TGTGCCTGGAACCCCCGGACAGGGGCAGCCGGGGAGCTGTTTTTT. Translating gives CAWNPRTGAAGELFF.

The V and J genes are TRBV29-1 and TRBJ1-2; D gene unclear. V lost 3 bases, J lost 4 bases, and 15 bases lay in between. This CDR3 region has 14 residues. Germline CDR1 and CDR2: SQVTM and ANQGSEA. The CDR3 is CSVDPPPGSYGYTF. The DNA for the CDR3 is TGCAGCGTTGATCCCCCGCCAGGTTCCTATGGCTACACCTTC. Based on the CDR3 plus reference TRBV29-1 and TRBJ1-2, the full variable domain is SAVISQKPSRDICQRGTSLTIQCQVDSQVTMMFWYRQQPGQSLTLIATANQGSEATYESGFVIDKFPISRPNLTFSTLTVSNMSPEDSSIYLCSVDPPPGSYGYTFGSGTRLTVV.

V is TRBV7-8 and J is TRBJ2-6; 10 bases agree with TRBD2. Per the germline V gene, CDR1 is SGHVS and CDR2 is FQNEAQ. This CDR3 contains 19 residues. The ends lost 5 bases at V and 0 bases at J; junction bases unmatched: 10. In DNA, the CDR3 is TGTGCCAGCAGCGCTGTATCTAGCGGGGGTGGCTCTGGGGCCAACGTCCTGACTTTC. It codes for CASSAVSSGGGSGANVLTF.

The chain uses TRBV28 and TRBJ1-3; no definite D call. The CDR3 has 14 residues. CDR1 MDHEN and CDR2 SYDVKM come from the germline V gene. With 7 bases removed from V and 3 bases from J, the gap between germline ends came to 13 bases. CDR3 coding DNA: TGTGCCAGCACCCCAGGAGGGAGTGGAAACACCATATATTTT. Translation: CASTPGGSGNTIYF.

The chain uses TRBV28 and TRBJ1-6; TRBD1 aligns across 7 bases. The CDR3 contains 15 residues. From germline, CDR1 is MDHEN and CDR2 SYDVKM. Trimming cost V 5 bases and J 7 bases; bases outside gene matches: 8. CDR3 in DNA: TGTGCCAGCAGTACCCCGGGACAGCTGAATTCACCCCTCCACTTT. Amino acid sequence: CASSTPGQLNSPLHF.

The J gene is TRBJ2-7, the V gene TRBV9; 8 bases are a match to TRBD2. The CDR3 consists of 15 residues. Trimming at V came to 0 bases and at J to 4 bases, leaving 6 bases not matched to a gene. Germline V lookup: CDR1 SGDLS, CDR2 YYNGEE. The CDR3 loop is CASSVGLSGGYEQYF. The CDR3 DNA follows: TGTGCCAGCAGCGTAGGACTCTCGGGGGGGTACGAGCAGTACTTC.

The chain has TRBV27 and TRBJ2-3; unclear D gene. Trimming removed 4 bases from V and 8 bases from J, with 10 bases in between. The CDR3 totals 12 residues. Germline CDR1 and CDR2: MNHEY and SMNVEV (reference sequence). The CDR3 spells CASSSIVGTQYF. The CDR3 coding sequence is TGTGCCAGCAGTTCTATAGTAGGTACGCAGTATTTT.

The V and J genes are TRBV4-1 and TRBJ1-5; D uncertain. CDR1 and CDR2 (germline): MGHRA, YSYEKL. The V end was cut by 4 bases, the J end by 3 bases, with 10 bases between. The CDR3 sequence is 14 residues long. The CDR3 DNA is TGCGCCAGCAGCCCGGAAGGGAACAATCAGCCCCAGCATTTT. Residues: CASSPEGNNQPQHF.

V usage is TRBV7-3 and J usage is TRBJ2-1; D may be TRBD2 (7 bases). Trimming left V 0 bases short and J 4 bases short, with 13 bases between. The length of the CDR3 is 16 residues. Germline V CDR1 and CDR2: SGHTA, FQGTGA. In DNA form, the CDR3 reads TGTGCCAGCAGCTTAACGGGGGGGCTCACTTACAATGAGCAGTTCTTC. Encoded protein: CASSLTGGLTYNEQFF.

The chain joins TRBV6-2 or TRBV6-3 to TRBJ1-3; no definite D call. Germline-derived CDR1 and CDR2 are MNHEY and SVGEGT. V shed 2 bases and J shed 0 bases, with 11 bases lying between them. This CDR3 has 16 amino acids. CDR3 in DNA: TGTGCCAGCAGTTACGATGATGCAAGCTCTGGAAACACCATATATTTT. This gives the protein CASSYDDASSGNTIYF.

The rearrangement uses TRBV11-3 and TRBJ1-6, with D possibly being TRBD1 (5 bases). The CDR3 contains 13 residues. CDR1 is SGHNT and CDR2 is YENEEA in the germline V gene. Trimming took off 4 bases at V and 9 bases at J, with 10 bases between the two ends. Written as DNA, the CDR3 is TGTGCCAGCAGCTCACAGGAGGGTTCACCCCTCCACTTT. Translating gives CASSSQEGSPLHF.

This clone was detected a few times. CDR3 loop: CASSLVTGGSNYGYTF. The CDR3 DNA follows: TGTGCCAGCAGCTTAGTCACAGGGGGTTCTAACTATGGCTACACCTTC. The V gene is TRBV7-2, the J gene TRBJ1-2; 8 positions match TRBD1. This CDR3 has 16 amino acids. Trimming removed 1 base from V and 0 bases from J; junction bases left unmatched: 4. Germline CDR1 is SGHTA and CDR2 is FQGNSA.

Here the CDR3 DNA reads TGTGCCAGCAGCTTAGCGGAGGGAGGCAGCCAGCCCCAGCATTTT. Translating it yields CASSLAEGGSQPQHF. The J gene is TRBJ1-5, the V gene TRBV7-8; D is ambiguous. Germline V gives CDR1 SGHVS, CDR2 FQNEAQ. Deletions cut 0 bases from V and 7 bases from J, with 13 bases between. CDR3 length equals 15 residues.

This rearrangement joins TRBV11-2 to TRBJ2-5, with TRBD2 identical over 8 bases. J was trimmed by 0 bases and V by 5 bases; bases with no gene match: 8. Germline V gives CDR1 SGHAT, CDR2 FQNNGV. This CDR3 contains 16 residues. CDR3 sequence reads: CASSPRTSIYQETQYF. In DNA form, the CDR3 reads TGTGCCAGCAGCCCCCGGACTAGCATTTACCAAGAGACCCAGTACTTC.

The chain couples TRBV6-6 to TRBJ2-2; D remains unclear. The germline V gene has CDR1 MNHNY and CDR2 SVGAGI (reference sequence). The CDR3 is 16 amino acids. Trimming cost V 0 bases and J 8 bases, with 16 bases left between them. DNA for the CDR3: TGTGCCAGCAGTTACTCGATTAGGCCGGGCGGAGGGGAGCTGTTTTTT. This gives the protein CASSYSIRPGGGELFF.

The chain couples TRBV27 to TRBJ1-3, with a tentative D call TRBD1 (6 bases). The germline V gene has CDR1 MNHEY and CDR2 SMNVEV (reference sequence). The CDR3 has 17 residues. Trimming stripped 7 bases from V and 2 bases from J, with 21 bases between. For the CDR3, the DNA is TGTGCCAGCACCAAGGGGGGCGCTATGGCGCCTGGAAACACCATATATTTT. Amino acids: CASTKGGAMAPGNTIYF.

The chain links TRBV6-5 to TRBJ2-3; the D gene is possibly TRBD2 (6 bases). Trimming stripped 6 bases from V and 9 bases from J, with 16 bases between. This CDR3 contains 13 residues. Germline assignment: CDR1 MNHEY and CDR2 SVGAGI. The CDR3 here is CASSPISSGTQYF. The CDR3 nucleotides read TGTGCCAGCAGCCCCATCTCGAGCGGGACGCAGTATTTT.

The chain is built from TRBV13 and TRBJ1-1; 7 positions match TRBD1. This CDR3 has 14 residues. Germline V gene lookup returns CDR1 PRHDT and CDR2 FYEKMQ (reference sequence). With V trimmed by 0 bases and J by 6 bases, 4 bases remained unmatched. DNA of the CDR3: TGTGCCAGCAGCTTAGGGGCAGGGGGGCCTGAAGCTTTCTTT. It specifies CASSLGAGGPEAFF.

This rearrangement joins TRBV28 to TRBJ2-7; D gene uncertain. Germline CDR1 is MDHEN and CDR2 is SYDVKM. The germline V and J ends were trimmed by 3 bases and 0 bases, with 3 bases remaining between them. The CDR3 extends over 12 amino acids. CDR3 DNA sequence: TGTGCCAGCAGTTTTATCTCCTACGAGCAGTACTTC. This codes for CASSFISYEQYF.

About this clone itself: Other nucleotide sequences in the sample specify the same CDR3. V gene TRBV2 combines with J gene TRBJ1-1, with a weak D call TRBD1 (6 bases). The V end lost 5 bases, the J end lost 1 base, and 8 bases lay between the germline ends. Germline-derived CDR1 and CDR2 are SNHLY and FYNNEI. The CDR3 is made up of 13 amino acids. CDR3 protein: CASSKQGNTEAFF. CDR3 in DNA: TGTGCCAGCAGTAAACAGGGGAACACTGAAGCTTTCTTT.

V and J are TRBV7-6 and TRBJ2-2; no clear D. Germline assignment: CDR1 SGHVS and CDR2 FNYEAQ. CDR3 length equals 16 residues. Trimming removed 1 base from V and 2 bases from J, with 11 bases in between. CDR3 coding DNA: TGTGCCAGCAGCTTAGGTCCGGCAGTAAACACCGGGGAGCTGTTTTTT. This translates into CASSLGPAVNTGELFF.

This clone appeared once. The V call is TRBV5-5, the J call TRBJ2-7; possible D gene TRBD1, 6 bases. Between the trimmed V and J ends, which lost 1 base and 6 bases, there was a span of 17 bases. The CDR3 spans 15 residues. Germline CDR1 and CDR2: SGHKS and YYEKEE (reference sequence). CDR3 DNA sequence: TGTGCCAGCAGCTTGTTGACAGGAGAGTACGGCGAGCAGTACTTC. Encoded protein: CASSLLTGEYGEQYF.

The rearrangement uses TRBV6-5 and TRBJ2-7; D not resolved. This CDR3 has 13 residues. V dropped 8 bases and J dropped 4 bases, with 15 bases sitting between them. Germline assignment: CDR1 MNHEY and CDR2 SVGAGI. CDR3 in amino acids: CASRNPLTYEQYF. CDR3 sequence (DNA): TGTGCCAGCCGAAACCCTCTAACTTACGAGCAGTACTTC.

The rearrangement uses TRBV4-3 and TRBJ2-7; D not resolved. V lost 0 bases to trimming and J lost 0 bases, with 9 bases between them. Germline V lookup: CDR1 LGHNA, CDR2 YSLEER. This CDR3 region has 15 residues. The chain's CDR3 is CASSQDFSFSYEQYF. DNA of the CDR3: TGCGCCAGCAGCCAAGATTTCAGCTTCTCCTACGAGCAGTACTTC.

This rearrangement joins TRBV12-3 or TRBV12-4 to TRBJ1-5; TRBD1 matches at 7 bases. The CDR3 is 13 residues long. Losses at the gene ends were 5 bases for V and 5 bases for J; bases not matched to a gene: 3. The DNA of the CDR3 is TGTGCCAGCAGTCAGGGGGTGGATCAGCCCCAGCATTTT. Its protein is CASSQGVDQPQHF.